Given below is one T cell receptor (beta chain) in context. Its matching antigen is unknown. These data come from a study of cytomegalovirus exposure and HLA in healthy donors. Study-level results: TCR sequences were mostly rare, though some public TCRs occurred in many donors.

Assay: immunoSEQ multiplex PCR; the TCRdb copy retains only in-frame clones and omits some. The table has some 260,000 clones, more than 85% seen once. The donors were part of the validation cohort of fewer than 150 subjects. That cohort was separate from the first cohort, which comprised 666 subjects. The CDR3 runs 10 residues. CDR1 and CDR2 (germline): SQVTM, ANQGSEA. V lost 5 bases and J lost 5, with 4 bases in between. This sequence joins TRBV29-1 and TRBJ2-1; D remains ambiguous. This sequence was found in a man aged 18-30 years in good health and CMV-seropositive. The specimen was PBMCs. CDR3 nucleotides: TGCAGCGTTTCCGACAATGAGCAGTTCTTC. It codes for CSVSDNEQFF.